The clone carrying this TCR beta chain was picked up one time. The antigen remains undetermined. These data come from a study of cytomegalovirus exposure and HLA in healthy donors. Study-level points and caveats: The study dropped some indistinguishable V segments, TRBV6-2 and TRBV6-3 among them.

From germline, CDR1 is LNHDA and CDR2 SQIVND (reference sequence). The CDR3 totals 14 residues. The V and J ends lost 4 bases and 3 bases respectively, with 10 bases between them. The PCR ran on 60 Vbeta and 13 Jbeta primers. The data were produced by immunoSEQ multiplex PCR, yet TCRdb's version contains in-frame clones alone and is incomplete. In the table there are over 100,000 clones, less than 70% of which are singletons. This receptor was taken from a woman aged 25 to 39 in good health and CMV-seronegative. Sequencing used PBMCs. V and J are TRBV19 and TRBJ1-5, with a possible D match to TRBD1 (5 bases). CDR3 region: CASSKSGDNQPQHF. Written as DNA, the CDR3 is TGTGCCAGTAGTAAATCGGGGGACAATCAGCCCCAGCATTTT. The full variable domain, rest sourced from reference TRBV19 and TRBJ1-5, is DGGITQSPKYLFRKEGQNVTLSCEQNLNHDAMYWYRQDPGQGLRLIYYSQIVNDFQKGDIAEGYSVSREKKESFPLTVTSAQKNPTAFYLCASSKSGDNQPQHFGDGTRLSIL.